This T cell receptor (beta chain) is drawn from a study of T cell responses to AZD1222 COVID-19 vaccine. The repertoire was sequenced with immunoSEQ multiplex PCR; TCRdb's copy has only in-frame clones and lacks some. The sample records 40,000 to 55,000 clones, approximately 90% being singletons. The V gene's germline CDR1 is SGDLS and CDR2 YYNGEE. V was trimmed by 4 bases and J by 3 bases, leaving 13 bases between them. The CDR3 has 15 amino acids. A word on this clone: Its antigen remains unknown.

Study-level findings and limits: Nearly half of spike-specific TCRs reportedly target variant regions that are unmutated in the B.1.351 and B.1.1.7 variants.

The receptor's source is an adult who received the AZD1222 COVID-19 vaccine. The input for sequencing was peripheral blood, taken 28 days after the second AZD1222 dose. This chain uses TRBV9 with TRBJ2-2, with D possibly TRBD1 on 6 matching bases. The CDR3 coding sequence is TGTGCCAGCAGCTCCTTCGGACAGCACACCGGGGAGCTGTTTTTT. Translation gives CASSSFGQHTGELFF.